The entry that follows covers one TCR beta chain sequence. Its target is unknown. TCRdb keeps only in-frame clones here, not all; method: immunoSEQ multiplex PCR. The data contain 35,000 to 45,000 clones, approximately 74% of them singletons. The germline gives CDR1 SGHAT, CDR2 FQNNGV. Trimming stripped 4 bases from V and 4 bases from J, with 11 bases between. The CDR3 contains 14 residues. These data belong to a study of early stage breast cancer tumors. In the study overall: Of approximately 16 invasive breast tumors, about twelve were hormone receptor-positive, HER2-negative.

Study-wide results and limits: Tumors had roughly 2.5-fold higher T cell density than normal breast. Bulk DNA sequencing of unsorted cells missed chain pairing and markers.

V and J are TRBV11-2 and TRBJ1-3; D remains unclear. This TCR was recovered from a person aged 55 to 75 with breast cancer. The sequencing input was blood. The CDR3 is CASSYVSAGNTIYF. In DNA form, the CDR3 reads TGTGCCAGCAGCTATGTCTCGGCAGGAAACACCATATATTTT.